Sequencing of this TCR beta chain was carried out in a study of blood T cells in healthy people across ages. Primed by a sample-barcoded 5' primer and a J-beta primer mix, a second PCR proceeded for about 6 to 11 cycles. TCRdb ran MiXCR on the 5' RACE reads and lists one entry per CDR3 protein. The table includes roughly 1.5 million distinct CDR3 sequences, around 40% detected once. Germline V CDR1 and CDR2: SGDLS, YYNGEE. Between the trimmed V and J ends, which lost 0 bases and 5 bases, there was a span of 14 bases. The CDR3 totals 15 residues. This clonotype was recorded a few times. Material: blood. The chain uses TRBV9 and TRBJ2-5, with D tentatively TRBD2 (5 bases). The source is a woman younger than 30 in good health. CDR3 DNA sequence: TGTGCCAGCAGCGTAGGTCGCAGGTCGGGGGAGACCCAGTACTTC. Residues: CASSVGRRSGETQYF.